The 18 T cell receptor beta chains below come from one sample, sequenced in a study of identical twins. TCRdb recomputed calls from the 5' RACE reads with MiXCR, one row per CDR3 protein. The data show 450,000 to 650,000 distinct CDR3 sequences, with roughly 15% seen just once and 0.35% to 0.45% held by the top ten. This sample was shared with a second study, whose subject was yellow fever vaccine responses in identical twins.

Sample: CD4+ T cells sorted from blood. Source of these receptors: a woman younger than 35 in good health.

The rearrangement uses TRBV6-1 and TRBJ2-1; unclear D gene. CDR3 length: 15 residues. The germline V gene has CDR1 MNHNS and CDR2 SASEGT. The ends were cut back, 5 bases at V and 1 base at J, with 12 bases in the middle. As DNA, the CDR3 is TGTGCCAGCAGTCTCGCTTGGGTTTCCTACAATGAGCAGTTCTTC. Translating gives CASSLAWVSYNEQFF.

This clonotype has ten or more counts. V gene TRBV6-1 combines with J gene TRBJ1-5, with D hard to call. CDR3 length equals 15 residues. V was shortened by 5 bases and J by 8 bases, with 19 bases between the two germline ends. Germline V gives CDR1 MNHNS, CDR2 SASEGT. The CDR3 DNA follows: TGTGCCAGCAGTCGCGGCCGGGAAGCCGGTAAGCCCCAGCATTTT. This encodes CASSRGREAGKPQHF.

The chain links TRBV15 to TRBJ1-4; D gene uncertain. This CDR3 spans 16 amino acids. CDR1 and CDR2 (germline): LNHNV, YYDKDF (reference sequence). V was shortened by 1 base and J by 8 bases, with 17 bases between the two germline ends. For the CDR3, the DNA is TGTGCCACCAGCAGAGGTGAACAGCTACCAGGAGAAAAACTGTTTTTT. Protein sequence: CATSRGEQLPGEKLFF.

This clonotype has more than one count but fewer than ten. This chain uses TRBV27 with TRBJ2-3, with no clear D. V lost 6 bases, J lost 2 bases, and 6 bases lay in between. The CDR3 length is 12 residues. Germline lookup yields CDR1 MNHEY and CDR2 SMNVEV (reference sequence). CDR3 region: CASRVNTDTQYF. The CDR3 DNA reads as TGTGCCAGCAGGGTAAACACAGATACGCAGTATTTT.

This clonotype was seen more than once but under ten times. The chain carries TRBV7-2 and TRBJ2-7; TRBD1 aligns across 8 bases. The CDR3 consists of 13 residues. The germline V gene has CDR1 SGHTA and CDR2 FQGNSA. Trimming cost V 5 bases and J 3 bases; bases outside gene matches: 3. CDR3 in amino acids: CASSGGQVYEQYF. The CDR3 DNA reads TGTGCCAGCAGCGGGGGACAGGTCTACGAGCAGTACTTC.

The chain carries TRBV28 and TRBJ2-7; TRBD1 is a possible D gene (5 bases). The V gene lost 6 bases and the J gene lost 2 bases, with 17 bases spanning the gap. CDR3 size: 15 residues. The germline CDR1 and CDR2 sequences are MDHEN and SYDVKM. For the CDR3, the DNA is TGTGCCAGCAGGTATGGTCCGGACATTCCCTACGAGCAGTACTTC. Its translation is CASRYGPDIPYEQYF.

There are a few counts of this clonotype. This chain connects TRBV12-3 or TRBV12-4 to TRBJ2-5; 8 positions match TRBD2. The junction had 10 bases not matched to a gene; V was cut back by 2 bases and J by 2 bases. The CDR3 consists of 17 residues. The CDR3 sequence: CASSLSGGQGIQETQYF. CDR3 coding DNA: TGTGCCAGCAGTTTATCGGGGGGGCAAGGTATACAAGAGACCCAGTACTTC.

This chain joins TRBV5-1 and TRBJ1-1; a weak D match, TRBD1 (5 bases). The CDR3 sequence is 14 residues long. The V and J ends lost 4 bases and 11 bases respectively, with 21 bases between them. In germline, CDR1 is SGHRS, CDR2 YFSETQ. CDR3 amino acids: CASSPQPGTMRAFF. CDR3 sequence (DNA): TGCGCCAGCAGCCCCCAGCCGGGGACCATGAGGGCTTTCTTT. Combining the CDR3 with reference TRBV5-1 and TRBJ1-1 gives the whole variable domain KAGVTQTPRYLIKTRGQQVTLSCSPISGHRSVSWYQQTPGQGLQFLFEYFSETQRNKGNFPGRFSGRQFSNSRSEMNVSTLELGDSALYLCASSPQPGTMRAFFGQGTRLTVV.

The V call is TRBV20-1, the J call TRBJ2-2, with 7 bases fitting TRBD2. Looked up from germline, CDR1 is DFQATT and CDR2 is SNEGSKA (reference sequence). The length of the CDR3 is 15 residues. V was clipped by 0 bases and J by 0 bases; unmatched bases: 1. Written as DNA, the CDR3 is TGCAGTGCTAGAGAGGCGGGGGCGAACACCGGGGAGCTGTTTTTT. It encodes CSAREAGANTGELFF.

V is TRBV12-3 or TRBV12-4 and J is TRBJ2-1; possibly TRBD2 for D (6 bases). The germline V and J ends were trimmed by 8 bases and 6 bases, with 20 bases remaining between them. The length of the CDR3 is 15 residues. The CDR3 protein is CASSIAGLYRNEQFF. CDR3 nucleotide sequence: TGTGCCAGCTCTATTGCGGGGTTATACCGCAATGAGCAGTTCTTC.

On this clonotype itself: One end of the junction fails to match germline, which may point to a read error. The chain recombines TRBV20-1 with TRBJ2-1, with 7 bases that match TRBD1. The CDR3 sequence is 15 residues long. Germline values: CDR1 DFQATT, CDR2 SNEGSKA (reference sequence). CDR3 amino acids: CCASHRGAGYNEQFF. In DNA, the CDR3 is TGCTGTGCTAGTCACAGGGGAGCAGGCTACAATGAGCAGTTCTTC.

This clonotype came up a few times. The rearrangement joins TRBV12-3 or TRBV12-4 to TRBJ2-7, with 9 bases aligning to TRBD1. After removal of 5 bases from V and 3 bases from J, the junction contained 8 bases not matched to a gene. This CDR3 spans 15 amino acids. The CDR3: CASSTQGTGFYEQYF. The CDR3 coding sequence is TGTGCCAGCAGTACCCAAGGGACAGGGTTCTACGAGCAGTACTTC.

This chain connects TRBV18 to TRBJ2-7; D call uncertain. The length of the CDR3 is 13 residues. V dropped 0 bases and J dropped 3 bases, with 6 bases sitting between them. Germline CDR1 reads KGHSH; CDR2 reads LQKENI. The CDR3 DNA reads as TGTGCCAGCTCACCACCCTCCCTCTACGAGCAGTACTTC. The encoded protein is CASSPPSLYEQYF.

This clonotype occurred a few times. The junction departs from germline at one end; a sequencing error may be responsible. The V call is TRBV5-1, the J call TRBJ2-7, with D hard to call. This CDR3 has 8 amino acids. The V gene's germline CDR1 is SGHRS and CDR2 YFSETQ. In nucleotides, the CDR3 is TGCGCCAGCAAGGAGCGGTACTTC. Amino acids: CASKERYF.

The CDR3, as DNA: TGCGCCAGCAGCTGGGACTGGGGTTTGGGAGGCACAGATACGCAGTATTTT. Translation gives CASSWDWGLGGTDTQYF. The rearrangement joins TRBV5-1 to TRBJ2-3, with D maybe TRBD2 (6 bases). Germline assignment: CDR1 SGHRS and CDR2 YFSETQ. Trimming pared 3 bases from V and 1 base from J, leaving 18 bases between. The CDR3 consists of 17 residues.

V and J are TRBV18 and TRBJ2-7; D uncertain. With 3 bases removed from V and 2 bases from J, the gap between germline ends came to 11 bases. Germline CDR1 KGHSH, CDR2 LQKENI. This CDR3 is built from 14 residues. CDR3 DNA sequence: TGTGCCAGCTCACCCGAGAAGCCTCCCTACGAGCAGTACTTC. As protein: CASSPEKPPYEQYF. The whole variable domain, filled in from reference TRBV18 and TRBJ2-7, reads NAGVMQNPRHLVRRRGQEARLRCSPMKGHSHVYWYRQLPEEGLKFMVYLQKENIIDESGMPKERFSAEFPKEGPSILRIQQVVRGDSAAYFCASSPEKPPYEQYFGPGTRLTVT.

Only a few counts were recorded for this clonotype. The chain uses TRBV29-1 and TRBJ2-5; D may be TRBD1 (5 bases). In germline, CDR1 is SQVTM, CDR2 ANQGSEA. Trimming took 6 bases from V and 4 from J, leaving 15 bases between them. The CDR3 length is 13 residues. CDR3 residues: CSVAAGGAETQYF. In nucleotides, the CDR3 is TGCAGCGTGGCCGCTGGTGGGGCAGAGACCCAGTACTTC. The variable domain in full, with the rest retrieved from reference TRBV29-1 and TRBJ2-5, is SAVISQKPSRDICQRGTSLTIQCQVDSQVTMMFWYRQQPGQSLTLIATANQGSEATYESGFVIDKFPISRPNLTFSTLTVSNMSPEDSSIYLCSVAAGGAETQYFGPGTRLLVL.

This chain connects TRBV2 to TRBJ2-4, with D perhaps matching TRBD2 (6 bases). This CDR3 is 14 amino acids long. V gave up 4 bases and J gave up 8 bases, with 15 bases separating them. Germline assignment: CDR1 SNHLY and CDR2 FYNNEI. CDR3: CASSGDFSKDIQYF. CDR3 DNA: TGTGCCAGCAGTGGGGACTTCTCTAAGGACATTCAGTACTTC.